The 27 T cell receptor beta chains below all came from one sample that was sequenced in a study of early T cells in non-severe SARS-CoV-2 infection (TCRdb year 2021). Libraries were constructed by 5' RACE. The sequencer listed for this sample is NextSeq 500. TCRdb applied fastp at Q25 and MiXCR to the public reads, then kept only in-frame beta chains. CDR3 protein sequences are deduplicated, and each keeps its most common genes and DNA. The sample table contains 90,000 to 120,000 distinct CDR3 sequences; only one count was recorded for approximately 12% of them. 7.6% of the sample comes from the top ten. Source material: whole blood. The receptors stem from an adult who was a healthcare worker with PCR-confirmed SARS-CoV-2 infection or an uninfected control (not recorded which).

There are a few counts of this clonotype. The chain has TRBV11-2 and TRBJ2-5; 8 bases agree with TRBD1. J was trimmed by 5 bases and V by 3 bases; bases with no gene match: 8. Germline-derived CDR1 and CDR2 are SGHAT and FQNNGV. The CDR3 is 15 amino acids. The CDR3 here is CASSLVRGRFETQYF. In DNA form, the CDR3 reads TGTGCCAGCAGCTTGGTCAGGGGGCGATTCGAGACCCAGTACTTC.

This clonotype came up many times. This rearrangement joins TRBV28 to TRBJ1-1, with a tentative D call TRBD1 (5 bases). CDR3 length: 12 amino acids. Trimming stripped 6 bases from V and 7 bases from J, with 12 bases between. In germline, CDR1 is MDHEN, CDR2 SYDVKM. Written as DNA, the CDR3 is TGTGCCAGCAGCCAGGGAGGGTATGAAGCTTTCTTT. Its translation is CASSQGGYEAFF.

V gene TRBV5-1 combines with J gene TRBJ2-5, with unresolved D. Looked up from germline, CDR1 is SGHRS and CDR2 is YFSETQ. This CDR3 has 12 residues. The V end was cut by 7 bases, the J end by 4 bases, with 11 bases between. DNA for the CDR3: TGCGCCAGCGGTTGGGCAGGAGAGACCCAGTACTTC. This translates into CASGWAGETQYF.

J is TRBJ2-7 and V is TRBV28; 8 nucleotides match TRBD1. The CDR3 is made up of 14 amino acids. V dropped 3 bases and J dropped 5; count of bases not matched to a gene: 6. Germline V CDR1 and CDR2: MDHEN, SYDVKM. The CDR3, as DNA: TGTGCCAGCAGTTTTGGACAGGGCGGGGACGAGCAGTACTTC. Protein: CASSFGQGGDEQYF.

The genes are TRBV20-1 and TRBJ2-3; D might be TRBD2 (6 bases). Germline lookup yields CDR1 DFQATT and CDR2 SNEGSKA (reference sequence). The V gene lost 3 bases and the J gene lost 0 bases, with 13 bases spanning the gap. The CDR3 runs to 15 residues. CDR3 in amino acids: CSAREGSMSTDTQYF. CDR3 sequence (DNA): TGCAGTGCTAGGGAGGGGAGTATGAGCACAGATACGCAGTATTTT.

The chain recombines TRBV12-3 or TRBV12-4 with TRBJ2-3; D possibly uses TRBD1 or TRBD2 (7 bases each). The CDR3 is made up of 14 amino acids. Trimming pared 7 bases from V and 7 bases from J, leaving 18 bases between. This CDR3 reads CASTRGRGPHTQYF. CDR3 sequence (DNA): TGTGCCAGCACCCGAGGGAGGGGGCCTCATACGCAGTATTTT.

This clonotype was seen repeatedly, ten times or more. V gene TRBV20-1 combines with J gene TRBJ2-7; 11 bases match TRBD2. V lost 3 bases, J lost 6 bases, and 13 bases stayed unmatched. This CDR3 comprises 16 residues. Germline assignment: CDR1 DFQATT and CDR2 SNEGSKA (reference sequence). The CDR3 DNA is TGCAGTGCTAGGGACTATAGCGGGAGGGCTTGGGGCGAGCAGTACTTC. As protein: CSARDYSGRAWGEQYF.

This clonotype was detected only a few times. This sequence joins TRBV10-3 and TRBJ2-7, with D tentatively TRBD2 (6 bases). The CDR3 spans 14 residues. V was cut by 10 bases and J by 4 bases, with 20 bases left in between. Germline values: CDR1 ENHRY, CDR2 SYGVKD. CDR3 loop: CATSVTTASYEQYF. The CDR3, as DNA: TGTGCCACTAGCGTCACGACTGCCTCATACGAGCAGTACTTC.

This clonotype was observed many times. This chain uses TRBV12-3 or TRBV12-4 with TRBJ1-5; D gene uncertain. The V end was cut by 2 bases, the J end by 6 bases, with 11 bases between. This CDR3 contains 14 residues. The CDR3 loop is CASSLWGLVQPQHF. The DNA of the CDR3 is TGTGCCAGCAGTTTATGGGGTCTGGTTCAGCCCCAGCATTTT.

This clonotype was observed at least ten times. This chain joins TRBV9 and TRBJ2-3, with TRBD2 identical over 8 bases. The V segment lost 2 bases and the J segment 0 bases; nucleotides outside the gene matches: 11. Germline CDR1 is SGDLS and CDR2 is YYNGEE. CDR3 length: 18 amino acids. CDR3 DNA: TGTGCCAGCAGCGTTACGGGACTAGGAGTTCCGAGCACAGATACGCAGTATTTT. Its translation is CASSVTGLGVPSTDTQYF.

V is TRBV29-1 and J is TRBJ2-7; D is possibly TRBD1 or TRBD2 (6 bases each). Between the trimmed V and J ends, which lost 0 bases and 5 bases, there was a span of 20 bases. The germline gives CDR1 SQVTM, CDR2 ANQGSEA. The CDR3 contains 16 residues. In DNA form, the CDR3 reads TGCAGCGTTGAAGATATCAGGGGAGGAGAGAGGAACGAGCAGTACTTC. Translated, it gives CSVEDIRGGERNEQYF.

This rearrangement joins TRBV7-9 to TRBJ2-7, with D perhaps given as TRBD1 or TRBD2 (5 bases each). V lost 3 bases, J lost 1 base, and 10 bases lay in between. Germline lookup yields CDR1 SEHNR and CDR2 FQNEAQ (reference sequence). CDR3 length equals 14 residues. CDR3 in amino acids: CASSFQGDSYEQYF. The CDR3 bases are TGTGCCAGCAGCTTCCAGGGAGATTCCTACGAGCAGTACTTC. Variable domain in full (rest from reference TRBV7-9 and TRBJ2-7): DTGVSQNPRHKITKRGQNVTFRCDPISEHNRLYWYRQTLGQGPEFLTYFQNEAQLEKSRLLSDRFSAERPKGSFSTLEIQRTEQGDSAMYLCASSFQGDSYEQYFGPGTRLTVT.

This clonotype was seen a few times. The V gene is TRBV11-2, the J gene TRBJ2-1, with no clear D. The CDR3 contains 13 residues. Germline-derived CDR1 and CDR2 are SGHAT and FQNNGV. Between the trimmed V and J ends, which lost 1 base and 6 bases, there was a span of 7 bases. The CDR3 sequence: CASSLGPPNEQFF. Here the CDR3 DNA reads TGTGCCAGCAGCTTAGGCCCGCCCAATGAGCAGTTCTTC.

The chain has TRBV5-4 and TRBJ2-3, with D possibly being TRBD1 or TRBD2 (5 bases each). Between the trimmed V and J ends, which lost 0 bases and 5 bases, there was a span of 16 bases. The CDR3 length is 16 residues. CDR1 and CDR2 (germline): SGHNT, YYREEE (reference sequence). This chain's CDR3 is CASSLDGVIGGDTQYF. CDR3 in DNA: TGTGCCAGCAGCTTGGATGGCGTGATTGGGGGAGATACGCAGTATTTT.

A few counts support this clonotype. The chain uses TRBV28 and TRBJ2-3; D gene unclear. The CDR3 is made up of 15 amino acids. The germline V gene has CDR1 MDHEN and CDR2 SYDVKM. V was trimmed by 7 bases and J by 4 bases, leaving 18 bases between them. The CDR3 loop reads CASTGTIFPADTQYF. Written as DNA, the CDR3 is TGTGCCAGCACGGGCACTATTTTTCCCGCAGATACGCAGTATTTT.

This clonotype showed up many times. The CDR3 coding sequence is TGTGCCAGCAGTCCGCCCCGGACAGGGAGTGACGAGCAGTACTTC. Amino acids: CASSPPRTGSDEQYF. The V and J genes are TRBV6-6 and TRBJ2-7, with 8 bases matching TRBD1. The CDR3 extends over 15 amino acids. V was pared by 5 bases and J by 5 bases, with 11 bases of the junction left unmatched. Germline CDR1 MNHNY, CDR2 SVGAGI (reference sequence).

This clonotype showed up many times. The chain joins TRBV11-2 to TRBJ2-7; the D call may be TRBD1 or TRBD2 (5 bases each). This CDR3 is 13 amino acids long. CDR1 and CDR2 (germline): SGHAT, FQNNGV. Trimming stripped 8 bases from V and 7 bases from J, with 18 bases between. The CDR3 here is CASRGYRRVEQYF. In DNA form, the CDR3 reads TGTGCCAGCCGGGGCTACCGTCGAGTGGAGCAGTACTTC. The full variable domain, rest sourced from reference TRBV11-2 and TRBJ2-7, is EAGVAQSPRYKIIEKRQSVAFWCNPISGHATLYWYQQILGQGPKLLIQFQNNGVVDDSQLPKDRFSAERLKGVDSTLKIQPAKLEDSAVYLCASRGYRRVEQYFGPGTRLTVT.

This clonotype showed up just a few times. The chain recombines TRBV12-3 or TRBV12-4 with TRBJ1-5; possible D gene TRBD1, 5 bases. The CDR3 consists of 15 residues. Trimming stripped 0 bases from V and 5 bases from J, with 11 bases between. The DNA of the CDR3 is TGTGCCAGCAGTTTAGCGCTCGGGGCCGATCAGCCCCAGCATTTT. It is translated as CASSLALGADQPQHF.

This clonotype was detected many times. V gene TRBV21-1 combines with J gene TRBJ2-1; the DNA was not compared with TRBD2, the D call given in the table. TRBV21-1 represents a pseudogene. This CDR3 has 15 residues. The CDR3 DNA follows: TGTGCCAGCGGTTTTGTAGCGGGGCCAGACAATGAGCAGTTCTTC. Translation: CASGFVAGPDNEQFF.

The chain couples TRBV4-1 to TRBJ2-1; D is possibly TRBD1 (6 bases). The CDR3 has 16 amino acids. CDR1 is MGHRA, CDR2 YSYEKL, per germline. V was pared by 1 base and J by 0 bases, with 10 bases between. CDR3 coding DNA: TGCGCCAGCAGCCAAGGCAGGGGATACTCCTACAATGAGCAGTTCTTC. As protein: CASSQGRGYSYNEQFF.

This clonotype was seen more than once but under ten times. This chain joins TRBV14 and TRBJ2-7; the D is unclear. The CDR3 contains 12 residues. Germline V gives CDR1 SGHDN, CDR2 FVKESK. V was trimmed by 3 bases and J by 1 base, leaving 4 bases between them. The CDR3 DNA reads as TGTGCCAGCAGCCATTCTTCCTACGAGCAGTACTTC. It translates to CASSHSSYEQYF. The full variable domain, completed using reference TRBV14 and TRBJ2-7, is EAGVTQFPSHSVIEKGQTVTLRCDPISGHDNLYWYRRVMGKEIKFLLHFVKESKQDESGMPNNRFLAERTGGTYSTLKVQPAELEDSGVYFCASSHSSYEQYFGPGTRLTVT.

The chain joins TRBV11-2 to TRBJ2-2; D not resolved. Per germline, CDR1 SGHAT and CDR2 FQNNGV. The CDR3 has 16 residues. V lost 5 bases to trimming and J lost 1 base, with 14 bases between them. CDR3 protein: CASSLQTVGNTGELFF. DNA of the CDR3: TGTGCCAGCAGCCTCCAGACGGTGGGGAACACCGGGGAGCTGTTTTTT.

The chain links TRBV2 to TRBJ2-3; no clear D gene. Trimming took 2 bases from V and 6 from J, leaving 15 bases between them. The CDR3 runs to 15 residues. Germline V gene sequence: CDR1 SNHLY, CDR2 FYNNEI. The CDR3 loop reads CASSEPAADHDTQYF. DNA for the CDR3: TGTGCCAGCAGTGAACCGGCAGCTGACCACGATACGCAGTATTTT.

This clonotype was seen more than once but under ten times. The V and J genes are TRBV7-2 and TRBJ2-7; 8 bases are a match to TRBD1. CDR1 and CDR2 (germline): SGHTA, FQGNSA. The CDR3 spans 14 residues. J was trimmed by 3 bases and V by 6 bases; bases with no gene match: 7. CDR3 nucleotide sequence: TGTGCCAGCAGTCAAGGGACAGGACACTACGAGCAGTACTTC. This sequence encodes CASSQGTGHYEQYF.

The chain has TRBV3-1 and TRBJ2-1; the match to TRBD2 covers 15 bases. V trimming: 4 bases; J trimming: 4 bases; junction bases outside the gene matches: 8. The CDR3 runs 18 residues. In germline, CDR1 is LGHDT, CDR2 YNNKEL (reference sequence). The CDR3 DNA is TGTGCCAGCAGCCCCGGGACTAGCGGGAGGATTGGGTACAATGAGCAGTTCTTC. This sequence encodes CASSPGTSGRIGYNEQFF.

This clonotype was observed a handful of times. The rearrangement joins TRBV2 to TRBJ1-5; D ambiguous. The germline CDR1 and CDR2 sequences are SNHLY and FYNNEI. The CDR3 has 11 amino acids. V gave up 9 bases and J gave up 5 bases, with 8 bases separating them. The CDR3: CASALDQPQHF. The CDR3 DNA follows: TGTGCCAGTGCCTTGGATCAGCCCCAGCATTTT.

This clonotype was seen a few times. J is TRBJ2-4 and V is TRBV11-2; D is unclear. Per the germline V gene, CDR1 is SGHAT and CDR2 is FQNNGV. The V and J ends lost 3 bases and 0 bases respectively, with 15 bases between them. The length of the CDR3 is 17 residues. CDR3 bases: TGTGCCAGCAGCTTCCGCGGCCTAGAGTTAGCCAAAAACATTCAGTACTTC. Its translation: CASSFRGLELAKNIQYF.